Presented here are 19 T cell receptor beta chains from one specimen sequenced in a study of regulatory T cells in long-lasting Graves disease. Relying on iRepertoire HTBI primers and Arm-PCR of CDR3 regions, the team built TCR beta libraries. MiXCR, applied by TCRdb to the multiplex PCR reads, yields one record per CDR3 protein. The sample includes under 700,000 distinct CDR3 sequences, about 16% seen only once; the top ten take 20% to 25%. Noted time point: newly diagnosed GD, antithyroid drugs for less than 3 months. Construction of the TCR library relied on RNA isolated from PBMCs. The data were also submitted as part of a second study, on T cells in Graves' hyperthyroidism and ophthalmopathy.

The material sequenced was peripheral blood mononuclear cells (PBMCs), taken at new diagnosis, from a patient treated with antithyroid drugs. The receptors derive from a woman aged 40 to 65 with Graves disease.

This clonotype was detected ten times or more. The chain employs TRBV6-5 and TRBJ2-7; TRBD2 might be the D (5 bases). Per germline, CDR1 MNHEY and CDR2 SVGAGI. The CDR3 has 14 residues. The ends were cut back, 0 bases at V and 3 bases at J, with 9 bases in the middle. DNA of the CDR3: TGTGCCAGCAGTTACTCGAGGGCAGGCTACGAGCAGTACTTC. As protein: CASSYSRAGYEQYF.

The CDR3 DNA reads as TGCGCCAGCAGCCAAGAATGGGGCCGGGGGACAGATGGCTACACCTTC. The encoded protein is CASSQEWGRGTDGYTF. The genes are TRBV4-1 and TRBJ1-2, with 7 bases matching TRBD1. V lost 0 bases, J lost 6 bases, and 10 bases stayed unmatched. The CDR3 extends over 16 amino acids. In germline, CDR1 is MGHRA, CDR2 YSYEKL.

The chain uses TRBV3-1 and TRBJ2-2; 9 bases are a match to TRBD2. J was trimmed by 4 bases and V by 4 bases; bases with no gene match: 10. The CDR3 has 17 residues. The germline gives CDR1 LGHDT, CDR2 YNNKEL (reference sequence). CDR3 loop: CASSPIWLAGTTGELFF. The CDR3 DNA reads as TGTGCCAGCAGCCCCATCTGGCTAGCGGGGACCACCGGGGAGCTGTTTTTT.

This clonotype has just a few counts. The chain recombines TRBV19 with TRBJ1-5, with 8 positions matching TRBD1. The CDR3 runs to 16 residues. Germline assignment: CDR1 LNHDA and CDR2 SQIVND (reference sequence). V lost 10 bases to trimming and J lost 4 bases; unmatched junction nucleotides: 15. CDR3 nucleotides: TGTGCCACAAAGTCCCCTCGGACAGGGTCGAATCAGCCCCAGCATTTT. The encoded protein is CATKSPRTGSNQPQHF.

This clonotype occurred many times. The chain combines TRBV6-1 with TRBJ1-4; D possibly corresponds to TRBD1 (5 bases). Per the germline V gene, CDR1 is MNHNS and CDR2 is SASEGT. The CDR3 contains 15 residues. The ends were cut back, 6 bases at V and 8 bases at J, with 19 bases in the middle. The CDR3 DNA reads TGTGCCAGCAGGGGTATCCCGGGACTCGGGGAAAAACTGTTTTTT. Amino acid sequence: CASRGIPGLGEKLFF.

This clonotype has a count of ten or more. This chain connects TRBV6-1 to TRBJ2-2, with D tentatively TRBD2 (5 bases). Germline CDR1 MNHNS, CDR2 SASEGT. The CDR3 contains 14 residues. V shed 5 bases and J shed 4 bases, with 11 bases lying between them. The CDR3 sequence: CASSPMSGTGELFF. The DNA of the CDR3 is TGTGCCAGCAGTCCGATGAGCGGCACCGGGGAGCTGTTTTTT.

This clonotype was seen a handful of times. The rearrangement uses TRBV7-9 and TRBJ2-5; possibly TRBD1 or TRBD2 for D (5 bases each). The V end lost 3 bases, the J end lost 7 bases, and 27 bases lay between the germline ends. The CDR3 spans 18 residues. The germline V gene has CDR1 SEHNR and CDR2 FQNEAQ (reference sequence). This chain's CDR3 is CASSLVPTATGARGTQYF. CDR3 nucleotides: TGTGCCAGCAGCTTGGTACCAACAGCGACCGGGGCCAGAGGGACCCAGTACTTC.

This clonotype was seen repeatedly, ten times or more. This chain joins TRBV9 and TRBJ1-2; 9 nucleotides align to TRBD1. Trimming removed 2 bases from V and 4 bases from J; junction bases left unmatched: 0. CDR3 length equals 13 residues. Germline assignment: CDR1 SGDLS and CDR2 YYNGEE. This CDR3 is CASSVDRGYGYTF. The CDR3 region has the DNA TGTGCCAGCAGCGTGGACAGGGGCTATGGCTACACCTTC.

This clonotype was picked up many times. The chain recombines TRBV20-1 with TRBJ1-2; TRBD1 matches 7 bases. Germline V gene sequence: CDR1 DFQATT, CDR2 SNEGSKA (reference sequence). This CDR3 is built from 11 residues. With V trimmed by 8 bases and J by 5 bases, 5 bases remained unmatched. The CDR3 sequence is CSPKGAYGYTF. As DNA, the CDR3 is TGCAGTCCAAAGGGGGCTTATGGCTACACCTTC.

The sample holds many counts of this clonotype. The chain carries TRBV5-1 and TRBJ1-2, with unresolved D. Deletions cut 0 bases from V and 0 bases from J, with 9 bases between. Germline CDR1 SGHRS, CDR2 YFSETQ. There are 15 residues in the CDR3. The DNA for the CDR3 is TGCGCCAGCAGCTTGGATGCGGAGGCTAACTATGGCTACACCTTC. Residues: CASSLDAEANYGYTF.

The rearrangement links TRBV6-2 or TRBV6-3 to TRBJ1-1, with D unclear. The CDR3 extends over 12 amino acids. The V and J ends lost 2 bases and 11 bases respectively, with 12 bases between them. Germline V gene lookup returns CDR1 MNHEY and CDR2 SVGEGT. CDR3: CASSYPEAAAFF. DNA for the CDR3: TGTGCCAGCAGTTACCCGGAAGCGGCGGCTTTCTTT.

This clonotype came up many times. J is TRBJ1-5 and V is TRBV28, with 8 positions matching TRBD1. The V gene end was trimmed by 10 bases and the J gene end by 2 bases; junction bases not matched to a gene: 7. CDR1 MDHEN and CDR2 SYDVKM come from the germline V gene. CDR3 length equals 14 residues. The CDR3 is CATDRGGGNQPQHF. The CDR3 nucleotides read TGTGCCACCGACAGGGGAGGCGGCAATCAGCCCCAGCATTTT.

The chain carries TRBV10-3 and TRBJ2-4; D ambiguous. Per the germline V gene, CDR1 is ENHRY and CDR2 is SYGVKD. The CDR3 runs 18 residues. V shed 4 bases and J shed 1 base, with 20 bases lying between them. The CDR3 spells CAISVPGRPTSAKNIQYF. In DNA, the CDR3 is TGTGCCATCAGTGTACCGGGCCGCCCCACGTCTGCCAAAAACATTCAGTACTTC.

There are a few counts of this clonotype. J is TRBJ2-3 and V is TRBV20-1; the D gene is possibly TRBD1 (6 bases). Trimming took 6 bases from V and 4 from J, leaving 17 bases between them. This CDR3 is built from 14 residues. Per the germline V gene, CDR1 is DFQATT and CDR2 is SNEGSKA (reference sequence). CDR3 bases: TGCAGTGCAATGACAGGCGCGTGGGCAGATACGCAGTATTTT. Protein: CSAMTGAWADTQYF.

The rearrangement uses TRBV9 and TRBJ1-1; D is undetermined. Trimming took 4 bases from V and 1 from J, leaving 11 bases between them. CDR1 SGDLS and CDR2 YYNGEE come from the germline V gene. The CDR3 spans 14 residues. The CDR3 sequence is CASSRGSGNTEAFF. CDR3 DNA: TGTGCCAGCAGCCGTGGTTCGGGGAACACTGAAGCTTTCTTT.

This sequence joins TRBV6-5 and TRBJ1-2, with 8 nucleotides matching TRBD1. Germline trimming cut 4 bases from V and 4 bases from J; bases unmatched to any gene: 20. Germline CDR1 and CDR2: MNHEY and SVGAGI. The CDR3 extends over 19 amino acids. The CDR3 nucleotides are TGTGCCAGCAGTTTTCCTGGGACAGGCCCCTCTACCCTAGCCTATGGCTACACCTTC. Translation gives CASSFPGTGPSTLAYGYTF.

This clonotype was recorded many times. The rearrangement uses TRBV12-3 or TRBV12-4 and TRBJ1-2, with TRBD1 matching over 7 bases. J gave up 4 bases and V 6 bases, and 8 bases lay outside the gene matches. The CDR3 extends over 14 amino acids. CDR3 in amino acids: CASSRDSFPYGYTF. The DNA for the CDR3 is TGTGCCAGCAGCCGGGACAGTTTTCCCTATGGCTACACCTTC.

The table lists this clonotype with many counts. The chain recombines TRBV12-3 or TRBV12-4 with TRBJ2-3; possible D gene TRBD1, 6 bases. Trimming left V 6 bases short and J 0 bases short, with 16 bases between. The CDR3 runs 16 residues. CDR3 in amino acids: CASSHRGMKSTDTQYF. The CDR3 coding sequence is TGTGCCAGCAGCCATAGGGGGATGAAGAGCACAGATACGCAGTATTTT.

The table lists this clonotype with many counts. This chain uses TRBV27 with TRBJ1-4; tentatively, D is TRBD1 (6 bases). There are 14 residues in the CDR3. V lost 6 bases, J lost 7 bases, and 15 bases lay in between. Germline V gene sequence: CDR1 MNHEY, CDR2 SMNVEV (reference sequence). Here the CDR3 reads CASRPPGAVEKLFF. CDR3 coding DNA: TGTGCCAGCAGGCCACCAGGGGCCGTTGAAAAACTGTTTTTT.